This TCR beta chain was observed in a study of cytomegalovirus exposure and HLA in healthy donors (dated by TCRdb to the late 2010s). In terms of the full investigation: In an earlier analysis of roughly 590 of the donors, 276 Gb of sequence data and 95 million to 130 million unique TCR beta sequences from roughly 190 million T cells were reported. Approximately 310 gigabases of sequencing data and around 87 million unique TCR sequences were included in an early release covering several hundred HLA-typed donors. Among the roughly 400 genotyped donors, around 79% belonged to the genetic ancestry cluster associated with self-reported Caucasian donors. The study was designed to test whether signatures of past pathogen exposure could be identified by cataloging public T cell receptors. The T cell repertoires of about 700 subjects were profiled by immunosequencing and related to cytomegalovirus serostatus. A separate validation cohort of approximately 130 different subjects was used in addition to the 666-subject first cohort. To predict cytomegalovirus infection status, the study brought together high-throughput TCR immunosequencing, statistical association of individual TCRs with disease status, and machine learning. A later analysis re-analyzed previously published TCR beta repertoires from approximately 670 donors and added high-resolution HLA genotyping to study TCR occurrence patterns. Rather than drawing on any new phenotypic data, the later analysis identified candidate immune exposures from TCR beta sequences and the way those sequences occurred across donors. In an earlier analysis of roughly 540 of the donors, high-throughput TCR beta sequencing was used to judge whether each TCR beta V gene segment behaved as functional or pseudogenic. Donor age, sex, ethnicity and CMV serostatus were compiled together with the repertoire data. In a later genetic analysis, genome-wide SNP genotypes for about 55% of the roughly 670 donors were used, and that subset was treated as a discovery cohort. All discovery cohort repertoires had been generated on a single sequencing platform. HLA typing covered class I and class II loci at four-digit resolution. The number of donors typed differed by locus, with about 629-640 for A, B, C, DRB1 and DQB1, more than 500 for DQA1, 600 to 610 for DPA1, and around 460 for DPB1. Roughly five DR-DQ haplotypes were treated as single units for association and clustering because of strong linkage in the cohort. Across 398 genotyped donors of the cohort, an average of about 240,000 unique TCR beta nucleotide sequences per donor were sequenced, and 15% to 20% of those sequences were non-productive.

CDR1 and CDR2 are drawn from the germline V gene: KGHSH, LQKENI. V was cut back by 5 bases and J by 4 bases, leaving a gap of 8 bases between them. CDR3 length: 13 amino acids, cysteine to phenylalanine. Only CDR3 DNA remains: 39 bases, in frame from the first base. Findings and caveats that apply to the study as a whole: V-gene and J-gene trimming of TCR beta chains was associated with a missense DCLRE1C variant in a later genetic analysis, and the association was replicated in an independent cohort. The presence/absence analyses assumed that sequencing depth was roughly uniform across donors, and that assumption may not be true. A later analysis found that most CMV-associated TCR beta chains appeared HLA-restricted, with HLA associations seemingly driven largely by CMV exposure. Correlated functional status among segregating V segments might be attributable to linkage disequilibrium, but an unknown experimental factor could not be ruled out. Across donors, most TCR sequences were observed very rarely, whereas some public TCRs were present in many individuals. Cytomegalovirus status was reported to be diagnosed by the classifier with high specificity and sensitivity in both the original and validation cohorts. In an earlier analysis of approximately 600 of the donors, most TCR beta V segments were observed in productive rearrangements about 87% or about 30% of the time, broadly matching IMGT annotations. According to a later analysis, TCR association rates differed among HLA loci, with DRB1 alleles showing the most associated TCRs and HLA-C alleles showing the fewest. According to the authors, the approach could potentially be generalized to other disease states and immunological phenotypes. The 87-base-pair reads could not distinguish some IMGT-functional V segments, including TRBV6-2 and TRBV6-3, so those segments were excluded. Immune exposure information for the cohort was limited to CMV serostatus. Specific HLA alleles were associated with 16,951 TCR beta sequences at a false discovery rate of 0.05 in a later analysis. In the study, about 150 TCR beta chains were listed as associated with cytomegalovirus. Compared with the roughly 700-donor mean, donors in an Asian-associated ancestry cluster had fewer N-insertions in productive TCRs, according to a later genetic analysis. The sequencing pipeline was judged likely to have produced a cluster of highly shared sequence variants as a technical artifact. When HLA alleles, especially DR and DQ, strongly co-occurred, TCR associations were difficult to assign to individual alleles. In a later analysis, HLA-associated TCR beta chains showed more clonal expansion and lower generation probabilities than non-associated chains that were equally common. HLA typing was unavailable for some donors at each locus, so association tests used only the typed subset. Only TCR beta chains were sequenced in this cohort, and the absence of alpha or paired-chain data limited detectable features. Because counts were too low, some 17 rarely observed V segments, including chromosome 9 orphons, were excluded from the earlier analysis of 587 of the donors. A further reported finding was that TCR beta sequences accurately predicted the HLA-A and HLA-B alleles for most subjects in the first cohort. In vitro tests confirmed that three of the cytomegalovirus-associated TCR beta chains recognize cytomegalovirus antigens. According to a later analysis, parvovirus B19, influenza, CMV and Epstein-Barr virus appeared linked to several top co-occurrence clusters.

As regards this clone: The antigen it recognizes is unknown. The sample holds no much larger clone one base away, and base qualities are not on file.

The library was produced with the immunoSEQ multiplex PCR assay. For the multiplex PCR, a mixture combining 60 forward primers for TCR Vbeta segments and 13 reverse primers for TCR Jbeta segments was used. The CDR3 region of rearranged TCR beta genes was amplified from genomic DNA with a multiplex PCR assay. The amplified TCR beta libraries were sequenced on the Illumina HiSeq System as 87-base-pair reads. As for how the authors treated the data: A later analysis counted around 72 million unique TCR beta chains across the 666 repertoires, and some 11 million of these chains were shared by at least two donors. Raw reads were error-corrected and collapsed into unique sequences by a nearest-neighbor algorithm in which closely related sequences were merged to remove PCR and sequencing errors. CDR3 sequences were aligned to IMGT reference sequences to assign V, D and J gene segments. For a sequence to be retained, at least a six-nucleotide match to both a V gene segment and a J gene segment was required. Rearrangements were called productive when the CDR3 lacked stop codons and stayed in frame with V and J; all others were non-productive. Following IMGT convention, CDR3 was defined as the stretch from the second conserved V-encoded cysteine up to the conserved J-encoded phenylalanine. Sequences without an unambiguous match to a single V gene segment were excluded from the earlier analysis of 587 of the donors. An earlier analysis of a few hundred of the donors called V segments functional above 56.7% productive rearrangements and segregating when the between-donor standard deviation exceeded 5%. To diagnose cytomegalovirus status from the catalog of TCR beta chain sequences, a statistical classification framework was built. V and J gene assignment, in a later analysis, came from comparing TCR nucleotide sequences with IMGT/GENE-DB human TR gene sequences. In a later analysis, CDR3 sequences and most-parsimonious VDJ recombination scenarios were assigned using the TCRdist pipeline. A later analysis defined each TCR beta chain by its CDR3 amino acid sequence plus V-gene family, and excluded reads lacking a unique V-gene family. To address suspected cross-contamination and a sequencing artifact, a later analysis removed around 590 highly shared, low-generation-probability nucleotide sequences. A later analysis calculated a clonal expansion index for each public chain from normalized within-repertoire ranks of inferred template counts. Generation probabilities in a later analysis came from a VDJ recombination model fitted to out-of-frame rearrangements, and those results were checked against IGoR. In a later analysis, hypergeometric tests were used to score TCR-TCR, TCR-HLA and TCR-CMV co-occurrence, with a repertoire-size bias correction applied to TCR pairs. False discovery rates were estimated in a later analysis by permuting HLA or CMV assignments 20 times. In a later analysis, co-occurring TCRs were grouped using DBSCAN, with TCRdist sequence similarity added in when clustering inside HLA-allele-positive subsets. Repertoires with fewer than 30,000 or more than 120,000 public chains, plus five repertoires with anomalous nucleotide sharing, were excluded from co-occurrence clustering. TCRdb obtained this table from immuneACCESS and retained in-frame rearrangements with V and J assigned. These tables miss some clones; where compared with another copy, unresolved V genes account for less than half of the shortfall, and the remainder is unexplained. That table gives V, J and clone size, and the DNA gave D and trimming. Recorded for this sample are some 85,000 clones; approximately 84% of them occurred a single time. Around 2.4% of the sample goes to the ten largest clones.

The cohort comprised under 700 healthy bone marrow donors. All cohort members were sampled while nominally healthy, although unrecorded immune exposures were likely present. The donor was CMV seronegative and was included in the group of several hundred seronegative cohort members. Every donor gave a peripheral blood sample, and the peripheral blood mononuclear cells from that sample were used for TCR beta sequencing. Genomic DNA was extracted from the blood cell samples with the Qiagen DNeasy Blood Extraction Kit. Sequenced material: PBMCs. Here the chain combines TRBV18 and TRBJ1-4, with no reliable assignment of the D segment. The origin of this receptor is a woman in her forties or fifties in good health and CMV-seronegative. In nucleotides, the sequence is TGTGCCAGCTCAAGAACTTTTAATGAAAAACTGTTTTTT. This sequence encodes CASSRTFNEKLFF.